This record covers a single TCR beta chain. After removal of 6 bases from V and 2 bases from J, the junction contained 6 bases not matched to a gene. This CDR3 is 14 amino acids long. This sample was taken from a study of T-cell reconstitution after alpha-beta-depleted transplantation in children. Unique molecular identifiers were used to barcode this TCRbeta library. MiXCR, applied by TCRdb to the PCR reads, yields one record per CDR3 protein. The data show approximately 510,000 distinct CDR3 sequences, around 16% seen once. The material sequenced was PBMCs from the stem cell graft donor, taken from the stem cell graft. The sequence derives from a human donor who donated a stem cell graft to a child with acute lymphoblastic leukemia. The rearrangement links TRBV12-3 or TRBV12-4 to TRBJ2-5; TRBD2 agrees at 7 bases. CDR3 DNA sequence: TGTGCCAGCAGCCGGGGAGGGAAACAAGAGACCCAGTACTTC. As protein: CASSRGGKQETQYF.